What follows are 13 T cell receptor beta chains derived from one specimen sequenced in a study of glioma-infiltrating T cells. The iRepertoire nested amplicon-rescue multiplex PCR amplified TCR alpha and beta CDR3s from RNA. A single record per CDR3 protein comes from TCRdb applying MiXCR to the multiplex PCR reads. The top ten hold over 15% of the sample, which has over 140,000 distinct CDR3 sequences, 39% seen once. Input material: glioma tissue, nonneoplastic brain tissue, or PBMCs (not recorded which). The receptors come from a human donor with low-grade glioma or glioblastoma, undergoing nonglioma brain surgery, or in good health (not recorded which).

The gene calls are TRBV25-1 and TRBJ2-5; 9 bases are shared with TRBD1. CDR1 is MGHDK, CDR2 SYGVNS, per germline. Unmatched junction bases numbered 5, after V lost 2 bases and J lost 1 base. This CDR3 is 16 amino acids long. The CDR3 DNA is TGTGCCAGCAGTGAAGCCCACAGGGGGCCCCAAGAGACCCAGTACTTC. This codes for CASSEAHRGPQETQYF.

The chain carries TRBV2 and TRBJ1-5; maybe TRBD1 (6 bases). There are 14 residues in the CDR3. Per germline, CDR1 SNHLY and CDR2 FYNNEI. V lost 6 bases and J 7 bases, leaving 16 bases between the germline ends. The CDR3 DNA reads TGTGCCAGCAGCGGCCGGACAGTAGGCCAGCCCCAGCATTTT. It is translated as CASSGRTVGQPQHF.

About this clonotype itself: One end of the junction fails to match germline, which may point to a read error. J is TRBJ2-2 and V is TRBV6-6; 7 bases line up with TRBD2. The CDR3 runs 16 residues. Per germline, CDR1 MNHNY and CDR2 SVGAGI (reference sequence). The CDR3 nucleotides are TGTGCCAGCACTTTGAGGGAGGGAACGGGCACCGGGGAGCTGCTTTTT. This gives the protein CASTLREGTGTGELLF.

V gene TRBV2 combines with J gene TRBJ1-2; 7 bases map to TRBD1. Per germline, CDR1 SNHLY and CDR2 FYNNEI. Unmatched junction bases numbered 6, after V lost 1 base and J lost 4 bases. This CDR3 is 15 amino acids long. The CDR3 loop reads CASSEGRRGLYGYTF. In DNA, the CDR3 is TGTGCCAGCAGTGAAGGTCGGAGGGGGCTCTATGGCTACACCTTC.

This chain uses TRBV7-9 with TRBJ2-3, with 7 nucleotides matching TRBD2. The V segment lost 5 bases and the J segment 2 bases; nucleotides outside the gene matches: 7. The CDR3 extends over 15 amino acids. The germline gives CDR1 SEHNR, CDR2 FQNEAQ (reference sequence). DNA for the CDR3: TGTGCCAGCAGCCTTAGCGGGCCTCCCACAGATACGCAGTATTTT. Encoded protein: CASSLSGPPTDTQYF. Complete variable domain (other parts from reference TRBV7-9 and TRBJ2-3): DTGVSQNPRHKITKRGQNVTFRCDPISEHNRLYWYRQTLGQGPEFLTYFQNEAQLEKSRLLSDRFSAERPKGSFSTLEIQRTEQGDSAMYLCASSLSGPPTDTQYFGPGTRLTVL.

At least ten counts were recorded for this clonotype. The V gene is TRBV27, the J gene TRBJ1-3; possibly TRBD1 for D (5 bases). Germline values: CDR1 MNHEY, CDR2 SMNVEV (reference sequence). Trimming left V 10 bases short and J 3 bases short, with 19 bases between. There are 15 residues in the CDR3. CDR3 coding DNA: TGTGCCAACACATTCCAGGGCTGCGATGGAAACACCATATATTTT. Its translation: CANTFQGCDGNTIYF.

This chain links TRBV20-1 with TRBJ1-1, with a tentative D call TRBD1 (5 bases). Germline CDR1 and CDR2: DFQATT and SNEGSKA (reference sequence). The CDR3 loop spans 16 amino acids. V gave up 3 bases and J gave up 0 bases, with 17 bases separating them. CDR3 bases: TGCAGTGCTAGGCCCGGCAGGGAGTTCATGAACACTGAAGCTTTCTTT. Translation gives CSARPGREFMNTEAFF.

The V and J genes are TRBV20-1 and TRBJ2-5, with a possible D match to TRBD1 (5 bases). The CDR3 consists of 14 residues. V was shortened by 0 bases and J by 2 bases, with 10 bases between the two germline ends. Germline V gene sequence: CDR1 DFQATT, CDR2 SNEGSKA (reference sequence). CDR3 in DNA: TGCAGTGCTAGAGATCGAAGGGGACAAGAGACCCAGTACTTC. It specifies CSARDRRGQETQYF.

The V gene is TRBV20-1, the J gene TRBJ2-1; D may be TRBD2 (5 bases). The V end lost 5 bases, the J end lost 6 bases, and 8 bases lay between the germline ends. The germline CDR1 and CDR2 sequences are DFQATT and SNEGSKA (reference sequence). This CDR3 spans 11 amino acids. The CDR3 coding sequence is TGCAGTGCTTATAGCGTCAATGAGCAGTTCTTC. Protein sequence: CSAYSVNEQFF.

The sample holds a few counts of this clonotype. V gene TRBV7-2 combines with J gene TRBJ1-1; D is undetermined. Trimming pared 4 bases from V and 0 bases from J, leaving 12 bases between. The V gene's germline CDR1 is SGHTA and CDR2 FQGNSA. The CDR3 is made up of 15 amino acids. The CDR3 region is CASSSGRSMNTEAFF. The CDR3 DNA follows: TGTGCCAGCAGCTCCGGACGGTCCATGAACACTGAAGCTTTCTTT.

CDR3 amino acids: CASSPIGQSLRYNEQFF. DNA of the CDR3: TGTGCCAGCAGCCCAATAGGACAGTCCCTGAGGTACAATGAGCAGTTCTTC. The gene calls are TRBV7-6 and TRBJ2-1; possible D gene TRBD1, 6 bases. V lost 5 bases, J lost 4 bases, and 21 bases lay in between. The CDR3 has 17 amino acids. Germline CDR1 and CDR2: SGHVS and FNYEAQ.

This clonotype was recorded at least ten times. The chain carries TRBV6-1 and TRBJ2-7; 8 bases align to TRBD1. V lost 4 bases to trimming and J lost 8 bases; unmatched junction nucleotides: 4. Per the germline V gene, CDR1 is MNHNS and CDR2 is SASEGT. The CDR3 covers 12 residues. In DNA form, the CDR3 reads TGTGCCAGCAGTGGTGGACAGGGTAAGCAGTACTTC. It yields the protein CASSGGQGKQYF.

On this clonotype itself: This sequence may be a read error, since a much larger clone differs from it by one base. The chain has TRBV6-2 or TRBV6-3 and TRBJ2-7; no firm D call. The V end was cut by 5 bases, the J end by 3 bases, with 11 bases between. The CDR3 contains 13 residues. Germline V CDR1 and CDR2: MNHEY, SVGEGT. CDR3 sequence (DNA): TGTGCCAGCAGTCCCTCGACGTGCTACGAGCAGTACTTC. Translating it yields CASSPSTCYEQYF.